This T cell receptor (beta chain) was documented in a study of Ad26.COV2.S vaccination and SARS-CoV-2 variants. As concerns this clone: Antigen: not known.

This table comes from immunoSEQ multiplex PCR, and its TCRdb copy is limited to in-frame clones, with some not included. The repertoire has 85,000 to 95,000 clones, roughly 84% of them found once; the top ten carry about 17%. Findings and caveats of the study: Placebo recipients showed lower spike-specific TCR breadth than vaccinees. Substantial breadth was reportedly displayed by spike-specific CD8+ and CD4+ T cell responses after vaccination.

Germline lookup yields CDR1 SGHRS and CDR2 YFSETQ. With 1 base removed from V and 4 bases from J, the gap between germline ends came to 11 bases. The CDR3 is made up of 15 amino acids. Sequencing used peripheral blood, obtained after recovery from COVID-19. The rearrangement uses TRBV5-1 and TRBJ2-2, with D maybe TRBD1 (5 bases). The TCR was taken from a human donor who had recovered from COVID-19. CDR3 residues: CASSLTGFSTGELFF. The CDR3 DNA reads as TGCGCCAGCAGCTTGACAGGATTTAGCACCGGGGAGCTGTTTTTT.